This T cell receptor beta chain derives from a study of T-cell memory formation after mild COVID-19. Study-wide results and caveats: For contracting clones, CD4+ ones sat mainly in CM and EM, CD8+ in EMRA. Cross-reactive memory appears to have joined, as suggested by some responding clones showing up in pre-infection memory. Contracting clones from day 15 to 85 showed balanced CD4/CD8; later expanders favored CD4+.

A remark on this clonotype: The antigen is not known.

Libraries for TCRalpha and TCRbeta carried sample barcodes and unique molecular identifiers via 5'RACE. Each CDR3 protein gets one entry after TCRdb re-called the 5' RACE reads with MiXCR. This table has a few hundred thousand distinct CDR3 sequences, roughly a quarter appearing once. The sequence was collected from an adult woman who had mild COVID-19 (a few samples of this study predate the infection). Cell type and time point are not known. Sequencing was done on a sample of PBMCs or a T cell subset sorted from them (not recorded which).

The CDR3 sequence: CASSLGTARANYGYTF. In DNA form, the CDR3 reads TGTGCCAGCAGCCTTGGGACAGCCCGAGCTAACTATGGCTACACCTTC. The chain couples TRBV3-1 to TRBJ1-2; TRBD1 matches 7 bases. V lost 4 bases to trimming and J lost 0 bases; unmatched junction nucleotides: 8. Germline loops: CDR1 LGHDT, CDR2 YNNKEL (reference sequence). The CDR3 has 16 amino acids.